This T cell receptor beta chain was identified during a study of Ad26.COV2.S vaccination and SARS-CoV-2 variants (dated by TCRdb to 2020 to 2023). Regarding the study in general: Donors in the vaccine arm were drawn from COV1001, a phase I-IIa trial of Ad26.COV2.S in healthy adults that was multicentre, randomized, double-blind and placebo-controlled. The TCR-sequenced set comprised around 32 samples: some 20 Ad26.COV2.S vaccine recipients, 5 placebo recipients and 8 SARS-CoV-2 convalescent individuals. Blinding of investigators to trial group allocation was maintained during experiments and outcome assessment. Participants in the trial were split at random into five groups of five each, receiving low-dose or high-dose Ad26.COV2.S once or twice, or else placebo on both occasions. Ad26.COV2.S was administered intramuscularly at a dose of 5x10^10 or 1x10^11 viral particles, either as one shot or as two shots given 56 days apart. The specificity and breadth of SARS-CoV-2-reactive T cell receptors after Ad26.COV2.S vaccination were assessed by TCRbeta repertoire sequencing.

V is cut by 4 bases and J by 1 base, and the space between the germline ends is 7 bases. The CDR3 numbers 13 residues from cysteine through phenylalanine. This entry keeps only the CDR3 DNA: 39 bases, framed from base 1. Reading the germline V gene gives CDR1 MNHEY and CDR2 SVGAGI. With respect to this clone: This clone's antigen is unknown. The input lacks base qualities; no much larger clone sits a single base away.

Taken with the paper, the label for treatment or condition translates to: around 19 received Ad26.COV2.S at low or high dose, single or two shots; several received placebo; per-sample allocation not given. For vaccine and placebo recipients, the sequenced repertoires came from samples collected on day 63 after the first injection. Between 29 July and 7 August 2020, Cohort 1b enrolled fewer than 30 adults aged 18-55 years at one site in Boston, USA. Ad26.COV2.S consisted of a replication-incompetent adenovirus type 26 vector by which a prefusion-stabilized SARS-CoV-2 spike protein from the original Wuhan strain was expressed. The full study reports these points: After vaccination, spike-specific CD8+ and CD4+ T cell responses were reported to show substantial breadth. According to the authors, total T cell responses may have been underestimated by the TCR breadth and depth analyses. Higher spike-specific TCR breadth was observed in Ad26.COV2.S recipients than in placebo recipients (P = 0.0014). Non-spike TCR breadth was comparable between vaccine and placebo recipients, consistent with the vaccine containing only spike. Comparing responses between vaccine doses or regimens was not something the study was powered to do.

TCRbeta CDR3 regions were sequenced with the immunoSEQ Assay. After extraction, genomic DNA underwent amplification by bias-controlled multiplex PCR, followed by high-throughput sequencing. The original methods were these. To quantify the absolute abundance of every unique TCRbeta CDR3 region, sequences were collapsed and filtered. Usable DNA was measured by amplifying reference genes present in all nucleated cells, and TCRbeta template counts were normalized to that usable DNA to estimate T cell fraction. Repertoire TCRs were annotated as SARS-CoV-2-specific by exact matching of V gene, CDR3 amino acid sequence and J gene to a known reactive TCR set. MIRA supplied the reference SARS-CoV-2 TCR set, which was filtered for enrichment in COVID-19-positive ImmuneCODE repertoires so that public or cross-reactive TCRs were removed. Using the MIRA antigens, annotated TCRs were further analysed by specific ORF or by position within an ORF. Breadth was defined as the number of annotated unique rearrangements divided by the total number of unique productive rearrangements, and depth was defined as the summed frequency of the annotated unique rearrangements. TCR breadth was compared between groups using two-sided Wilcoxon rank-sum tests. TCRdb took this table from immuneACCESS and kept in-frame rearrangements with V and J called. Such tables lack part of the clones; where checked against another copy, unresolved V genes explain under half of the gap, and the rest is unexplained. That table furnishes V, J and clone size, whereas the DNA furnished D and trimming. The sample profile shows approximately 420,000 clones; 85% to 90% of them were found once. Approximately 4% of the sample comes from the top ten.

This material consisted of peripheral blood, taken in a trial of Ad26.COV2.S vaccine versus placebo. This TCR was recovered from a person between 18 and 65 years old who received the Ad26.COV2.S COVID-19 vaccine or a placebo. Rearrangement joined TRBV6-5 to TRBJ1-1; the D gene identity is not certain. The DNA is as follows: TGTGCCAGCAGTTTTTCGACGAACACTGAAGCTTTCTTT. Translated, this gives CASSFSTNTEAFF.